This TCR beta chain emerged from a study of CD8+ T cells in alopecia areata. Findings of the study overall: Lesional scalp, especially alopecia totalis/universalis, showed higher clonality than normal scalp.

The CDR3 runs 14 residues. Trimming removed 7 bases from V and 10 bases from J, with 24 bases in between. Germline assignment: CDR1 SQVTM and CDR2 ANQGSEA. Researchers took lesional scalp punch biopsies and peripheral blood from people who were alopecia areata patients. Both CD4+ and CD8+ T cells were separated by sorting PBMCs. This clone was observed a few times. The antigen is unknown. In each case, RNA was isolated and then reverse transcribed into cDNA as the sequencing template. Repertoires were generated with immunoSEQ multiplex PCR, while TCRdb's copy carries only in-frame clones and drops some. The sample holds more than 150,000 clones, just under 60% seen once.

The TCR originated in a human donor with alopecia areata. The specimen comprised CD4+ T cells sorted from blood, sampled at week 0. This rearrangement joins TRBV29-1 to TRBJ2-3; D is possibly TRBD1 or TRBD2 (6 bases each). The CDR3 bases are TGCAGCGCGTGGACAGTTCTCCCCCCGGGGGCGCAGTATTTT. It translates to CSAWTVLPPGAQYF.